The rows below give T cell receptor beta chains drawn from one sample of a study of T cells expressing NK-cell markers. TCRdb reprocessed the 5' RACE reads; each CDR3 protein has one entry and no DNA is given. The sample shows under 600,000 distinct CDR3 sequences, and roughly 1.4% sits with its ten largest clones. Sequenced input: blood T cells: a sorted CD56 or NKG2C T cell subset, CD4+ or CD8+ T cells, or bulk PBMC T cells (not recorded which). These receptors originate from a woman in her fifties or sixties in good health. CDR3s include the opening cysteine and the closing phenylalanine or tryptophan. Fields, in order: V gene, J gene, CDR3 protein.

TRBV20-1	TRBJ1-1	CSANIQGTEAFF
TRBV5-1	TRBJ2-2	CASSPYLGGRTGELFF
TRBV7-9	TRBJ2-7	CASSSLSGLTYEQYF
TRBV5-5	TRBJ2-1	CASRGRQANYNEQFF
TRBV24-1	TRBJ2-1	CATSGGAGSFF
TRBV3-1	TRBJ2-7	CASSQGAPGLRLYEQYF
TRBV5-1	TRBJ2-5	CASSRTPGGLAGGGQETQYF
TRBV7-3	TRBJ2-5	CASSPRGGSETQYF
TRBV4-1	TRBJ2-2	CASSQDEAGGGGELFF
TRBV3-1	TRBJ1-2	CASRQGNGYTF
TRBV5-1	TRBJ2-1	CASRVGATSGNEQFF
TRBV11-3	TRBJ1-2	CASSFSGRLAYGYTF
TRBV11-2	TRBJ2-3	CASSFNRDTDTQYF
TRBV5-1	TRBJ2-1	CASSLADPLADEQFF
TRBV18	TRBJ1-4	CASSPLIPGRNEKLFF
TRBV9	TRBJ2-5	CASSVTGTSGRETQYF
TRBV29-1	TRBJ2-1	CSVGTSTYNEQFF
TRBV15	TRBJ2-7	CATSRQPGREQYF
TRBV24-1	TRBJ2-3	CATSDPGWGSGPSTDTQYF
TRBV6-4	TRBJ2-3	CATSREFYTDTQYF
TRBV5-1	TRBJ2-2	CASRRGVSGELFF
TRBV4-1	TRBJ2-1	CASSQVSSGFDNEQFF
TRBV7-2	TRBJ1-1	CASTTSTGQNTEAFF
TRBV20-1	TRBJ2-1	CSARQRPTVNEQFF
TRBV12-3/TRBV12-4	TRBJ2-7	CAIPPGLAVYEQYF
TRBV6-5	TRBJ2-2	CASSYREGTGELFF
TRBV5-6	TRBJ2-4	CASSLTGGDIQYF
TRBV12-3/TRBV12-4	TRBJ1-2	CASRRDSVNYGYTF
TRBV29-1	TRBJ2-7	CSVGHTATYEQYF
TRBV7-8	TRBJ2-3	CASSLYRDRRPDTQYF
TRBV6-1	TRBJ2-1	CASSEFRVEQFF
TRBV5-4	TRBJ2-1	CASSLPGLAGTYNEQFF
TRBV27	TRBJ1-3	CASKGLVSGNTIYF
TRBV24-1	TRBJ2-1	CATSDLSGDRGSIEQFF
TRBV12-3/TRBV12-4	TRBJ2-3	CASRQGLRTDTQYF
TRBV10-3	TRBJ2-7	CAISGQGTYEQYF
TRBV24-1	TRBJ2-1	CATSDTAGTGHEQFF
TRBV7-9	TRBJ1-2	CASSFPNYGYTF
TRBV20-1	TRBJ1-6	CSALTGEAYNSPLHF
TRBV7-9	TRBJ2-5	CASSLGPSRGETPQRQETQYF
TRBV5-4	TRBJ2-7	CASSLVDELAGVYYEQYF
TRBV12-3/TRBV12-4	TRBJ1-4	CASSSGQGVDDEKLFF
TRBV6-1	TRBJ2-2	CASSGGAYSGELFF
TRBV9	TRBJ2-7	CASSVDSQRTYEQYF
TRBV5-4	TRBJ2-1	CASSRRVTDSYNEQFF
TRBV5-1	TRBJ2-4	CASSLEGLGIQYF
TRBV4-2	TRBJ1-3	CASSPSAASSGNTIYF
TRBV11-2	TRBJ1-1	CASRPDRGIPEAFF
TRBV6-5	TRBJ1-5	CASQRGQLQPQHF
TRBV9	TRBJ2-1	CASSAGGSSFEQFF
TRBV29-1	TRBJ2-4	CSVKGTVAKNIQYF
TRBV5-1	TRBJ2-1	CASSPVTSFLHNEQFF
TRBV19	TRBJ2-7	CASQTSGTREQYF
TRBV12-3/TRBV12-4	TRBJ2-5	CASRQPGQVETQYF